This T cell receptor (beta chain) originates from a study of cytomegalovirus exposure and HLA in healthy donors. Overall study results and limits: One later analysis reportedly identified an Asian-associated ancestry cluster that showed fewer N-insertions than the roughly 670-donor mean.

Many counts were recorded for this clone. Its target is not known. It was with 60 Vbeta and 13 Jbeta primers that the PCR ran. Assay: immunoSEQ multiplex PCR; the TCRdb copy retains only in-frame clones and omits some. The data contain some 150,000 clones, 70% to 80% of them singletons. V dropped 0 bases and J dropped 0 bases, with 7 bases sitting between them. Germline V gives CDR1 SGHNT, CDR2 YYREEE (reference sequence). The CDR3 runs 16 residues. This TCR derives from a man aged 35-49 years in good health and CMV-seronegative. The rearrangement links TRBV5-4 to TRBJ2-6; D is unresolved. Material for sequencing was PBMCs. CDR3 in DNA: TGTGCCAGCAGCTTGGACAGCTTCTCTGGGGCCAACGTCCTGACTTTC. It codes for CASSLDSFSGANVLTF.